This T cell receptor beta chain was captured by sequencing in a study of immune evolution from preneoplasia to lung adenocarcinoma. Germline assignment: CDR1 SGHRS and CDR2 YFSETQ. Trimming shortened V by 4 bases and J by 4 bases, and 11 bases separated the two germline ends. The CDR3 consists of 14 residues. Produced via immunoSEQ multiplex PCR; TCRdb's table is partial and in-frame only. Of some 6,300 clones listed, approximately 80% are singletons. Sequencing was performed on FFPE minimally invasive lung adenocarcinoma tissue. V and J are TRBV5-1 and TRBJ2-2; possible D gene TRBD1, 5 bases. The TCR sequence derives from a person aged 60-79 years with lung adenocarcinoma. The CDR3: CASSTRQTTGELFF. DNA of the CDR3: TGCGCCAGCAGCACCCGACAGACCACCGGGGAGCTGTTTTTT.